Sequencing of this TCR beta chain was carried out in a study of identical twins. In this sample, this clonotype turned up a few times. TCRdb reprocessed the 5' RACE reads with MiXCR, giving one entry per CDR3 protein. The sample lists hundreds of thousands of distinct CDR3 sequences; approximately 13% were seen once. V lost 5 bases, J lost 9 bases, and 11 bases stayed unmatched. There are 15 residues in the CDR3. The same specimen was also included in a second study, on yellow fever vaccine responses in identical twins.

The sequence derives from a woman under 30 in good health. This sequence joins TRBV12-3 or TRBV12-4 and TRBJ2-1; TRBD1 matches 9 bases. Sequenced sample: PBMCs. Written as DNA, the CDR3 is TGTGCCAGCAGTACACCGGGACAGGGTTCTAGTGAGCAGTTCTTC. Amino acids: CASSTPGQGSSEQFF.